The next 15 T cell receptor beta chains were all read from a single sample in a study of molecular identifiers for immune sequencing clone quantification. TCRdb called the PCR reads again in MiXCR, with one record for every CDR3 protein. This table has about 640,000 distinct CDR3 sequences, just under 20% appearing once. The sequenced material came from naive CD8+ T cells from blood, with Jurkat cell RNA spiked in. As for subset: FACS-sorted CD8+CD4-CCR7+CD45RA+ naive T cells. The receptors come from a human donor in good health. Some libraries in this study had Jurkat cell RNA spiked in.

This clonotype was counted many times. This chain connects TRBV30 to TRBJ2-1, with D possibly matching TRBD1 (6 bases). CDR3 size: 12 residues. Germline CDR1 GTSNPN, CDR2 SVGIG (reference sequence). Trimming took off 0 bases at V and 12 bases at J, with 12 bases between the two ends. CDR3 amino acids: CAWSVLPRGQFF. CDR3 nucleotides: TGTGCCTGGAGTGTACTCCCCAGGGGGCAGTTCTTC.

This clonotype was seen a handful of times. DNA of the CDR3: TGCGCCAGCACTTGGGCAGGGGGCACTAACTATGGCTACACCTTC. Amino acid sequence: CASTWAGGTNYGYTF. The chain employs TRBV4-1 and TRBJ1-2, with 8 bases aligning to TRBD1. This CDR3 is 15 amino acids long. With V trimmed by 7 bases and J by 0 bases, 7 bases remained unmatched. Germline V CDR1 and CDR2: MGHRA, YSYEKL.

This chain joins TRBV7-9 and TRBJ2-5; 11 positions agree with TRBD1. Germline V gene lookup returns CDR1 SEHNR and CDR2 FQNEAQ (reference sequence). The CDR3 is made up of 17 amino acids. V was clipped by 6 bases and J by 4 bases; unmatched bases: 13. This CDR3 reads CASSIVILDRGRETQYF. CDR3 nucleotide sequence: TGTGCCAGCAGTATTGTTATATTGGACAGGGGGCGAGAGACCCAGTACTTC.

This clonotype showed up many times. The chain carries TRBV5-1 and TRBJ2-7, with D maybe TRBD2 (6 bases). Per germline, CDR1 SGHRS and CDR2 YFSETQ. CDR3 size: 16 residues. The germline V and J ends were trimmed by 6 bases and 3 bases, with 22 bases remaining between them. The DNA for the CDR3 is TGCGCCAGCACCCCGTCCGATGGAGGGGCGGTCTACGAGCAGTACTTC. This sequence encodes CASTPSDGGAVYEQYF.

This clonotype was observed at least ten times. The V call is TRBV12-3 or TRBV12-4, the J call TRBJ2-2, with D unclear. V shed 6 bases and J shed 2 bases, with 4 bases lying between them. The CDR3 covers 12 residues. The CDR3 here is CASSSNTGELFF. Here the CDR3 DNA reads TGTGCCAGCAGCTCTAACACCGGGGAGCTGTTTTTT.

As regards this clonotype: A read error is possible here, since a much larger clone lies one base away. The chain links TRBV6-5 to TRBJ2-1; D is possibly TRBD2 (6 bases). CDR3 length: 17 residues. Germline loops: CDR1 MNHEY, CDR2 SVGAGI. The CDR3 DNA reads as TGTGCCAACAGTTACTCGAATTTCGGGAGCTCCTACAATGAGCAGTTCTTC. Translating it yields CANSYSNFGSSYNEQFF.

This clonotype was seen at least ten times. The V and J genes are TRBV20-1 and TRBJ2-7; 8 bases agree with TRBD1. The CDR3 spans 14 residues. Trimming took 6 bases from V and 4 from J; bases not matched to a gene: 11. Looked up from germline, CDR1 is DFQATT and CDR2 is SNEGSKA (reference sequence). CDR3 residues: CSAEGQVPSYEQYF. CDR3 nucleotides: TGCAGTGCAGAGGGACAGGTCCCTTCGTACGAGCAGTACTTC.

The chain is built from TRBV4-3 and TRBJ2-5; D not certain. The CDR3 has 15 residues. V lost 0 bases and J lost 5, with 13 bases in between. The germline gives CDR1 LGHNA, CDR2 YSLEER. The CDR3, as DNA: TGCGCCAGCAGCCAAGATCGGTGGTCGCAGGAGACCCAGTACTTC. Residues: CASSQDRWSQETQYF.

The rearrangement uses TRBV2 and TRBJ2-5, with D possibly matching TRBD2 (6 bases). The germline V and J ends were trimmed by 7 bases and 3 bases, with 15 bases remaining between them. The germline V gene has CDR1 SNHLY and CDR2 FYNNEI. This CDR3 has 14 amino acids. The CDR3 region is CASTERRAKETQYF. As DNA, the CDR3 is TGTGCCAGCACAGAGCGGAGGGCAAAAGAGACCCAGTACTTC. The variable domain in full, with the rest retrieved from reference TRBV2 and TRBJ2-5, is EPEVTQTPSHQVTQMGQEVILRCVPISNHLYFYWYRQILGQKVEFLVSFYNNEISEKSEIFDDQFSVERPDGSNFTLKIRSTKLEDSAMYFCASTERRAKETQYFGPGTRLLVL.

This clonotype appeared many times. The chain recombines TRBV7-9 with TRBJ2-3; possibly TRBD1 for D (5 bases). The length of the CDR3 is 15 residues. The germline V and J ends were trimmed by 1 base and 0 bases, with 8 bases remaining between them. Germline V gene lookup returns CDR1 SEHNR and CDR2 FQNEAQ (reference sequence). The DNA of the CDR3 is TGTGCCAGCAGCTTAGAGTGGGGCAGCACAGATACGCAGTATTTT. It specifies CASSLEWGSTDTQYF.

In this sample, this clonotype turned up many times. The genes are TRBV12-3 or TRBV12-4 and TRBJ1-3; possible D gene TRBD1, 6 bases. Trimming stripped 4 bases from V and 0 bases from J, with 10 bases between. The CDR3 totals 15 residues. Written as DNA, the CDR3 is TGTGCCAGCAGTTATTCAGGGGACTCTGGAAACACCATATATTTT. Encoded protein: CASSYSGDSGNTIYF.

This clonotype was seen ten or more times. This chain joins TRBV12-3 or TRBV12-4 and TRBJ1-6, with D perhaps TRBD1 (5 bases). The V gene lost 5 bases and the J gene lost 8 bases, with 13 bases spanning the gap. The CDR3 runs to 14 residues. The CDR3 coding sequence is TGTGCCAGCAGTCGGGGACCCTCAGATTCACCCCTCCACTTT. Amino acid sequence: CASSRGPSDSPLHF.

This clonotype has only a few counts. This chain uses TRBV2 with TRBJ2-7; D possibly corresponds to TRBD1 (6 bases). The CDR3 extends over 14 amino acids. Trimming removed 4 bases from V and 2 bases from J, with 12 bases in between. CDR1 is SNHLY and CDR2 is FYNNEI in the germline V gene. The CDR3 sequence: CASSVAQGTYEQYF. DNA of the CDR3: TGTGCCAGCAGTGTTGCACAGGGAACCTACGAGCAGTACTTC.

V and J are TRBV19 and TRBJ2-2; TRBD2 is a possible D gene (6 bases). The length of the CDR3 is 16 residues. V was cut by 7 bases and J by 2 bases, with 17 bases left in between. Looked up from germline, CDR1 is LNHDA and CDR2 is SQIVND (reference sequence). Written as DNA, the CDR3 is TGTGCCAGTACCTATCTGGGGGGAGCTAACACCGGGGAGCTGTTTTTT. It yields the protein CASTYLGGANTGELFF. Together with reference TRBV19 and TRBJ2-2, the CDR3 gives the full variable domain: DGGITQSPKYLFRKEGQNVTLSCEQNLNHDAMYWYRQDPGQGLRLIYYSQIVNDFQKGDIAEGYSVSREKKESFPLTVTSAQKNPTAFYLCASTYLGGANTGELFFGEGSRLTVL.

This clonotype was counted many times. This sequence joins TRBV12-3 or TRBV12-4 and TRBJ1-2; TRBD1 might be the D (6 bases). The CDR3 runs 16 residues. The germline V and J ends were trimmed by 7 bases and 0 bases, with 18 bases remaining between them. CDR3: CASTYREKRANYGYTF. The CDR3 nucleotides are TGTGCCAGCACGTACAGGGAGAAGAGGGCTAACTATGGCTACACCTTC.